These T cell receptor beta chains were read from a single sample in a study of cytomegalovirus exposure and HLA in healthy donors. Sequencing was performed with immunoSEQ multiplex PCR; in TCRdb, only in-frame clones are kept and a portion is missing. The sample table includes roughly 150,000 clones. The sample comprised PBMCs. The receptors stem from a woman between 45 and 65 years old in good health and CMV-seronegative. Both conserved end residues are part of each CDR3.

j_call	v_call	cdr3_aa
TRBJ2-7	TRBV11-2	CASSLVGDEQYF
TRBJ2-3	TRBV18	CASSLTEEDTQYF
TRBJ2-7	TRBV19	CASSIVTGYEQYF
TRBJ2-2	TRBV19	CASSLSGGASTGELFF
TRBJ2-1	TRBV6-6	CASSYSGQNEQFF
TRBJ1-1	TRBV30	CAWRQGRDTEAFF
TRBJ1-6	TRBV30	CAWGGTGLSSPLHF
TRBJ2-1	TRBV19	CASSIERSFYNEQFF
TRBJ2-1	TRBV9	CASSVSLSGGDNEQFF
TRBJ1-1	TRBV5-4	CASRGGATEAFF
TRBJ2-3	TRBV18	CASSPLGTSGTSTDTQYF
TRBJ1-2	TRBV29-1	CSVAMGQGLNGYTF
TRBJ1-3	TRBV11-2	CASSEGVAGNTIYF
TRBJ1-2	TRBV19	CARTPLRDRGHYGYTF
TRBJ2-7	TRBV4-3	CASSQDTGGFYEQYF
TRBJ2-5	TRBV5-4	CASSQGHLQETQYF
TRBJ2-7	TRBV18	CASSSHGESYEQYF
TRBJ1-5	TRBV7-6	CASSLAGGTGLGQPQHF
TRBJ1-4	TRBV9	CASSVQGAPDEKLFF
TRBJ1-5	TRBV9	CASSPGGGASEPQHF
TRBJ1-4	TRBV5-1	CASSAVGQGDGEKLFF
TRBJ2-7	TRBV11-3	CASSRDRDSYEQYF
TRBJ2-3	TRBV9	CASSVGPGTGLFTDTQYF
TRBJ1-5	TRBV28	CASSFNRLDRPNQPQHF
TRBJ2-5	TRBV28	CASSSLSGLEGTQYF
TRBJ2-7	TRBV11-2	CASSATGATLF
TRBJ1-1	TRBV5-1	CASSLETISDTEAFF
TRBJ2-5	TRBV27	CASRRNRQETQYF
TRBJ1-5	TRBV27	CASSLTGTRIQPQHF
TRBJ1-1	TRBV19	CASTLPGQEITEAFF
TRBJ1-2	TRBV29-1	CSVVDRDIDYGYTF
TRBJ2-7	TRBV2	CASSLGPTGGAYEQYF
TRBJ1-4	TRBV19	CASTSQGATNEKLFF
TRBJ2-7	TRBV6-1	CASSAFGGKEGRAYEQYF
TRBJ1-5	TRBV7-9	CASSRQGGNQPQHF
TRBJ2-7	TRBV4-1	CASSQDDPRGRAVYEQYF
TRBJ2-6	TRBV28	CASSLRGSGANVLTF
TRBJ1-5	TRBV11-2	CASSPRSNQPQHF
TRBJ2-5	TRBV9	CASSVDYRNQETQYF
TRBJ2-1	TRBV13	CASSLSGTGSNEQFF
TRBJ2-1	TRBV14	CASSQDTGSRNEQFF
TRBJ2-2	TRBV5-1	CASSPGTSGPPGELFF
TRBJ2-1	TRBV4-1	CASSALLSGGANTVQFF
TRBJ2-5	TRBV30	CAWSSGQETQYF
TRBJ2-5	TRBV6-5	CASSLTGKTQYF
TRBJ2-2	TRBV9	CASSTTGNTGELFF
TRBJ2-1	TRBV7-2	CASSLLQGSYNEQFF
TRBJ1-5	TRBV6-4	CASSDSGTGVLQPQHF
TRBJ2-5	TRBV2	CASRYREETQYF
TRBJ1-5	TRBV6-6	CASLTTGTGGDQPQHF
TRBJ2-5	TRBV29-1	CSVDQRSQETQYF
TRBJ2-7	TRBV19	CASSRGLAGATYEQYF
TRBJ2-7	TRBV6-1	CASSGDRISYEQYF
TRBJ2-1	TRBV27	CASSLGGFNEQFF
TRBJ1-2	TRBV2	CASNTQGADYGYTF
TRBJ1-2	TRBV4-2	CASSQDESYGYTF
TRBJ1-2	TRBV14	CASSATWALPYGYTF